This is a list of T cell receptor beta chains from one sample in a study of T cell responses to AZD1222 COVID-19 vaccine. The assay was immunoSEQ multiplex PCR, and TCRdb's table has in-frame clones only and misses some. The top ten clones hold around 4.9% of a sample with about 150,000 clones, nearly 90% of them seen once. The specimen comprised peripheral blood, sampled on day 0 of AZD1222 vaccination. All receptors come from an adult in good health. The CDR3 runs from the conserved cysteine through the conserved F or W. Clone size is shown for a subset of rows, as once, few, many or a class of expanded clone.

abundance: .; v_gene: TRBV6-5; j_gene: TRBJ2-3; CDR3aa: CASSRPSVGTDTQYF
abundance: .; v_gene: TRBV29-1; j_gene: TRBJ1-2; CDR3aa: CSVEQGAWGYTF
abundance: .; v_gene: TRBV11-2; j_gene: TRBJ2-7; CDR3aa: CASRADLYYEQYF
abundance: once; v_gene: TRBV28; j_gene: TRBJ1-2; CDR3aa: CASSSGLRQGGYTF
abundance: .; v_gene: TRBV11-2; j_gene: TRBJ2-7; CDR3aa: CASSLGTRVYEQYF
abundance: .; v_gene: TRBV29-1; j_gene: TRBJ1-1; CDR3aa: CSADGMAEAFF
abundance: .; v_gene: TRBV2; j_gene: TRBJ1-2; CDR3aa: CASSEERTSEDNYGYTF
abundance: .; v_gene: TRBV30; j_gene: TRBJ2-3; CDR3aa: CAWSTYSSTDTQYF
abundance: .; v_gene: TRBV9; j_gene: TRBJ2-1; CDR3aa: CASSVALHEASGYNEQFF
abundance: once; v_gene: TRBV5-1; j_gene: TRBJ2-1; CDR3aa: CASSLARREDWEQFF
abundance: once; v_gene: TRBV9; j_gene: TRBJ1-1; CDR3aa: CASCPPTGPATEAFF
abundance: .; v_gene: TRBV7-3; j_gene: TRBJ2-2; CDR3aa: CASSWDNTGELFF
abundance: few; v_gene: TRBV11-3; j_gene: TRBJ2-7; CDR3aa: CASSLGGGRGTYEQYF
abundance: .; v_gene: TRBV3-1/TRBV3-2; j_gene: TRBJ1-2; CDR3aa: CASSIRGPFYGYTF
abundance: .; v_gene: TRBV27; j_gene: TRBJ2-6; CDR3aa: CASSFRDLSGANVLTF
abundance: .; v_gene: TRBV4-3; j_gene: TRBJ2-3; CDR3aa: CASSQGLAGGADTQYF
abundance: .; v_gene: TRBV28; j_gene: TRBJ1-5; CDR3aa: CASAWTINQPQHF
abundance: .; v_gene: TRBV25-1; j_gene: TRBJ1-1; CDR3aa: CASSDPGQGDTEAFF
abundance: .; v_gene: TRBV19; j_gene: TRBJ2-5; CDR3aa: CASSIGAAGSRETQYF
abundance: .; v_gene: TRBV7-9; j_gene: TRBJ1-1; CDR3aa: CASSPVGEVRNTEAFF
abundance: .; v_gene: TRBV9; j_gene: TRBJ2-2; CDR3aa: CASSATGTANTGELFF
abundance: .; v_gene: TRBV18; j_gene: TRBJ2-2; CDR3aa: CASSPRLGDTGELFF
abundance: .; v_gene: TRBV29-1; j_gene: TRBJ1-2; CDR3aa: CSVFKGSYGYTF
abundance: .; v_gene: TRBV7-2; j_gene: TRBJ2-2; CDR3aa: CASSSPRRLAGVSTGELFF
abundance: .; v_gene: TRBV11-2; j_gene: TRBJ2-5; CDR3aa: CASSQLETQYF
abundance: .; v_gene: TRBV18; j_gene: TRBJ1-3; CDR3aa: CASSPRLGNSGNTIYF
abundance: once; v_gene: TRBV4-2; j_gene: TRBJ2-7; CDR3aa: CASSQRGDLAGYEQYF
abundance: .; v_gene: TRBV5-4; j_gene: TRBJ2-2; CDR3aa: CASSLQGNLNTGELFF
abundance: .; v_gene: TRBV12-3/TRBV12-4; j_gene: TRBJ1-6; CDR3aa: CASSYLENSPLHF
abundance: once; v_gene: TRBV7-9; j_gene: TRBJ1-2; CDR3aa: CASSLGQGDGYTF
abundance: .; v_gene: TRBV15; j_gene: TRBJ2-1; CDR3aa: CATSRDVAGSSYNEQFF
abundance: .; v_gene: TRBV28; j_gene: TRBJ2-1; CDR3aa: CASSLLVAGAYEQFF
abundance: .; v_gene: TRBV6-5; j_gene: TRBJ1-2; CDR3aa: CASRGFRTAHYGYTF
abundance: once; v_gene: TRBV6-5; j_gene: TRBJ1-1; CDR3aa: CASRRDMNTEAFF
abundance: .; v_gene: TRBV2; j_gene: TRBJ1-2; CDR3aa: CASRPGTGSGYTF
abundance: .; v_gene: TRBV28; j_gene: TRBJ1-6; CDR3aa: CASRSGTGIFNSPLHF
abundance: .; v_gene: TRBV5-1; j_gene: TRBJ1-1; CDR3aa: CASSLGRAGEAFF
abundance: .; v_gene: TRBV18; j_gene: TRBJ1-1; CDR3aa: CASSPVLDAEAFF
abundance: few; v_gene: TRBV28; j_gene: TRBJ1-6; CDR3aa: CASNWGAFSPLHF
abundance: .; v_gene: TRBV28; j_gene: TRBJ1-6; CDR3aa: CASRVYPGSNSPLHF
abundance: .; v_gene: TRBV19; j_gene: TRBJ1-5; CDR3aa: CASSLTPGGSGQPQHF
abundance: .; v_gene: TRBV7-2; j_gene: TRBJ2-1; CDR3aa: CASSLRLASGNEQFF
abundance: many; v_gene: TRBV4-1; j_gene: TRBJ2-7; CDR3aa: CASSHTLATYEQYF
abundance: .; v_gene: TRBV19; j_gene: TRBJ2-3; CDR3aa: CASSIGIAGGIDTQYF
abundance: .; v_gene: TRBV27; j_gene: TRBJ2-1; CDR3aa: CASSLSQREGSYNEQFF
abundance: .; v_gene: TRBV4-1; j_gene: TRBJ1-2; CDR3aa: CASSRLVRDRGRWDGYTF
abundance: .; v_gene: TRBV7-9; j_gene: TRBJ2-3; CDR3aa: CASSPTTDTQYF
abundance: .; v_gene: TRBV4-2; j_gene: TRBJ1-1; CDR3aa: CASSLQGALDEAFF
abundance: .; v_gene: TRBV23-1; j_gene: TRBJ1-5; CDR3aa: CASVGLEPQHF
abundance: .; v_gene: TRBV18; j_gene: TRBJ2-1; CDR3aa: CASSQLAGGSYNEQFF
abundance: .; v_gene: TRBV6-2/TRBV6-3; j_gene: TRBJ2-5; CDR3aa: CASSLGLSSAQETQYF